A single sample gave rise to the 9 T cell receptor beta chains below, sequenced in a study of blood T cell repertoires in COVID-19. Here immunoSEQ multiplex PCR was the method, and the copy in TCRdb shows in-frame clones only, minus some. The repertoire has roughly 160,000 clones, approximately 84% of them found once; the top ten carry under 3.5%. Sequenced: peripheral blood. These receptors were collected from an elderly woman with COVID-19, enrolled during active disease.

This sequence joins TRBV7-2 and TRBJ1-6; tentative D call: TRBD1 (5 bases). Between the trimmed V and J ends, which lost 11 bases and 13 bases, there was a span of 18 bases. The V gene's germline CDR1 is SGHTA and CDR2 FQGNSA. CDR3 length: 12 amino acids. The CDR3 sequence: CASSQGLGPLHF. DNA for the CDR3: TGTGCCTCGTCCCAGGGACTAGGGCCCCTCCACTTT.

The J gene is TRBJ2-1, the V gene TRBV4-1; 11 positions agree with TRBD2. The CDR3 length is 16 residues. V trimming: 4 bases; J trimming: 4 bases; junction bases outside the gene matches: 6. The germline V gene has CDR1 MGHRA and CDR2 YSYEKL. The CDR3, as DNA: TGCGCCAGCAGCCTCCTGACTAGCGGGATGTACAATGAGCAGTTCTTC. Encoded protein: CASSLLTSGMYNEQFF.

This clone occurred a few times. The J gene is TRBJ2-2, the V gene TRBV5-1; a possible D gene is TRBD2 (6 bases). Per the germline V gene, CDR1 is SGHRS and CDR2 is YFSETQ. This CDR3 contains 14 residues. V shed 4 bases and J shed 0 bases, with 7 bases lying between them. The CDR3, as DNA: TGCGCCAGCAGCGCGGGACCGAACACCGGGGAGCTGTTTTTT. Its protein is CASSAGPNTGELFF. The full variable domain, rest sourced from reference TRBV5-1 and TRBJ2-2, is KAGVTQTPRYLIKTRGQQVTLSCSPISGHRSVSWYQQTPGQGLQFLFEYFSETQRNKGNFPGRFSGRQFSNSRSEMNVSTLELGDSALYLCASSAGPNTGELFFGEGSRLTVL.

V is TRBV18 and J is TRBJ2-5, with 7 nucleotides matching TRBD2. The germline CDR1 and CDR2 sequences are KGHSH and LQKENI. This CDR3 comprises 14 residues. V shed 6 bases, J shed 3 bases, and the junction held 7 bases outside the gene matches. CDR3 amino acids: CASSLSGVEETQYF. The DNA for the CDR3 is TGTGCCAGCTCCCTAAGCGGGGTAGAAGAGACCCAGTACTTC.

This chain connects TRBV27 to TRBJ2-1, with TRBD2 matching 7 bases. V lost 7 bases, J lost 1 base, and 10 bases stayed unmatched. Germline loops: CDR1 MNHEY, CDR2 SMNVEV (reference sequence). The CDR3 has 16 amino acids. The CDR3 reads CASTLSLAGSYNEQFF. The CDR3 region has the DNA TGTGCCAGCACCCTTTCCTTAGCGGGTTCCTACAATGAGCAGTTCTTC.

V gene TRBV5-1 combines with J gene TRBJ2-1; the match to TRBD2 covers 8 bases. The germline V gene has CDR1 SGHRS and CDR2 YFSETQ. CDR3 length equals 16 residues. Trimming at V came to 0 bases and at J to 6 bases, leaving 8 bases not matched to a gene. CDR3 amino acids: CASSLGVVAGFNEQFF. CDR3 sequence (DNA): TGCGCCAGCAGCTTGGGGGTTGTAGCGGGGTTCAATGAGCAGTTCTTC.

The genes are TRBV5-5 and TRBJ1-2, with no clear D. Germline V lookup: CDR1 SGHKS, CDR2 YYEKEE (reference sequence). V lost 1 base, J lost 6 bases, and 13 bases lay in between. The CDR3 consists of 14 residues. The CDR3 spells CASSLSGSEDGYTF. CDR3 nucleotides: TGTGCCAGCAGCTTGTCAGGAAGTGAAGATGGCTACACCTTC.

The chain employs TRBV27 and TRBJ1-1; tentative D call: TRBD1 (5 bases). Germline V gene data show CDR1 as MNHEY and CDR2 as SMNVEV (reference sequence). Trimming stripped 1 base from V and 3 bases from J, with 12 bases between. This CDR3 comprises 15 residues. Here the CDR3 reads CASSLWGGTHTEAFF. For the CDR3, the DNA is TGTGCCAGCAGTTTATGGGGAGGGACGCACACTGAAGCTTTCTTT.

This clone has just a few counts. The rearrangement links TRBV25-1 to TRBJ2-1, with 9 nucleotides matching TRBD1. Germline V gives CDR1 MGHDK, CDR2 SYGVNS. V shed 10 bases, J shed 4 bases, and the junction held 11 bases outside the gene matches. CDR3 length: 15 residues. The CDR3 here is CATRYTGGGYNEQFF. CDR3 sequence (DNA): TGTGCCACTCGCTATACAGGGGGCGGTTACAATGAGCAGTTCTTC.